The rows below give T cell receptor beta chains drawn from one sample of a study of T cells after yellow fever vaccination. TCRdb used MiXCR to reprocess the 5' RACE reads, holding one entry per CDR3 protein. Found here are about 550,000 distinct CDR3 sequences, about 19% of them singletons; the top ten hold 13% to 15%. The specimen comprised PBMCs, sampled 15 days after the yellow fever booster vaccination. The receptor set was obtained from a man aged 25-40 years who received the YFV17D yellow fever vaccine. The conserved cysteine and the conserved F or W are not part of the CDR3 here. Fields, in order: clone size, J gene, V gene, CDR3 protein. A clone size is listed for some rows: how often the clone was seen (once, few, many), or a class if it is expanded.

.,TRBJ2-4,TRBV21-1,ASSKDRVGIQY
few,TRBJ2-3,TRBV14,AGRTSGSDTQY
few,TRBJ2-3,TRBV7-2,ASSSPSQGTQY
few,TRBJ2-7,TRBV6-5,ASSSTGRVTYEQY
.,TRBJ1-2,TRBV29-1,SVEQQTGQPLGYT
.,TRBJ1-4,TRBV20-1,SAIGQNNEKLF
few,TRBJ2-1,TRBV12-3/TRBV12-4,ASSPEGLYNEQF
.,TRBJ1-2,TRBV9,ASSGGMGATNYGYT
.,TRBJ2-2,TRBV5-4,ASSLGEGTGELF
.,TRBJ1-1,TRBV29-1,SVDQGLDTEAF
many,TRBJ2-3,TRBV29-1,SVEDPLTGVPDTQY
few,TRBJ2-7,TRBV6-5,ASSYASGMAYEQY
few,TRBJ2-3,TRBV7-8,ASSLGVDPDTQY
.,TRBJ2-7,TRBV6-5,ASSYQDRVHEQY
.,TRBJ2-1,TRBV5-1,ASSPLWLAGGPKNEQF
few,TRBJ2-7,TRBV20-1,SGWTGSKAPAEQY
few,TRBJ2-7,TRBV29-1,SVSGRAGEQY
.,TRBJ2-5,TRBV5-1,ASSLEAGQKTQY
few,TRBJ2-4,TRBV20-1,SASQTSGDIQY
few,TRBJ2-5,TRBV10-3,AIKPGEGGETQY
few,TRBJ2-7,TRBV28,ASSFLQREYHEQY
.,TRBJ1-5,TRBV2,ASRTTGLGNQPQH
once,TRBJ1-5,TRBV5-1,ASSPSGQGVTPQH
.,TRBJ2-5,TRBV23-1,ASSHPGQKETQY
.,TRBJ2-7,TRBV12-3/TRBV12-4,ASKTGTAAYEQY
few,TRBJ2-2,TRBV20-1,SAKGGHAGELF
.,TRBJ2-5,TRBV16,ASSQILSGIRGTQY
few,TRBJ1-4,TRBV29-1,SVEDLQVVGKLF
few,TRBJ2-3,TRBV27,ASSLLPRPVTDTQY
few,TRBJ2-1,TRBV11-3,ASTKREGRVHEQF
few,TRBJ2-5,TRBV7-7,ASSLLGLAGGETQY
few,TRBJ2-7,TRBV7-9,ASRDTSGSYEQY
.,TRBJ2-7,TRBV20-1,SATSGTSGRGSYEQY
.,TRBJ1-2,TRBV20-1,SARGLTSPSHYT
.,TRBJ1-1,TRBV28,ASSPRGGTPNTEAF
.,TRBJ2-7,TRBV5-1,ASSLGDSKYEQY
few,TRBJ2-1,TRBV20-1,SARVRTSGRLDNEQF
few,TRBJ1-4,TRBV7-2,ASSLRQGAYVEKLF
many,TRBJ2-7,TRBV9,ASSPGGEQY
.,TRBJ1-4,TRBV5-1,ASSLGTEVNEKLF
.,TRBJ2-7,TRBV5-1,ASSMDEREQY
.,TRBJ2-1,TRBV5-1,ASSPEGGQGQF
.,TRBJ2-3,TRBV20-1,SAEGTTGGRTDTQY
few,TRBJ2-3,TRBV7-2,ASSPAVTRGTDTQY
few,TRBJ2-4,TRBV7-8,ASSLGGRNIQY
.,TRBJ2-5,TRBV20-1,SARGTPQQETQY
few,TRBJ2-7,TRBV18,ASYPWAPGEQY
.,TRBJ2-3,TRBV9,ASSETLDTQY
.,TRBJ2-1,TRBV7-2,ASSLAAQGNNEQF